This T cell receptor (beta chain) stems from a study of cytomegalovirus exposure and HLA in healthy donors. Study-level points and caveats: Generally TCR sequences proved uncommon, though certain public TCRs appeared in numerous donors. Published work reported that the classifier diagnosed cytomegalovirus status with high specificity and sensitivity.

On this clone: Its antigen is not identified.

The approximately 120-subject validation cohort, separate from the 666-subject first cohort, included the donors. TCRdb's copy holds only in-frame clones and misses some; the assay was immunoSEQ multiplex PCR. This repertoire shows more than 85,000 clones, 85% to 90% found once; its top ten account for 4% to 4.5%. The sequenced material came from PBMCs. The receptor was derived from a young woman in good health and CMV-seropositive.

The chain's CDR3 is CASSVRAGSGPDTQYF. For the CDR3, the DNA is TGTGCCAGCAGCGTCAGAGCGGGGAGTGGGCCAGATACGCAGTATTTT. V and J are TRBV9 and TRBJ2-3; 7 nucleotides align to TRBD2. Unmatched junction bases numbered 10, after V lost 2 bases and J lost 4 bases. There are 16 residues in the CDR3. From germline, CDR1 is SGDLS and CDR2 YYNGEE.